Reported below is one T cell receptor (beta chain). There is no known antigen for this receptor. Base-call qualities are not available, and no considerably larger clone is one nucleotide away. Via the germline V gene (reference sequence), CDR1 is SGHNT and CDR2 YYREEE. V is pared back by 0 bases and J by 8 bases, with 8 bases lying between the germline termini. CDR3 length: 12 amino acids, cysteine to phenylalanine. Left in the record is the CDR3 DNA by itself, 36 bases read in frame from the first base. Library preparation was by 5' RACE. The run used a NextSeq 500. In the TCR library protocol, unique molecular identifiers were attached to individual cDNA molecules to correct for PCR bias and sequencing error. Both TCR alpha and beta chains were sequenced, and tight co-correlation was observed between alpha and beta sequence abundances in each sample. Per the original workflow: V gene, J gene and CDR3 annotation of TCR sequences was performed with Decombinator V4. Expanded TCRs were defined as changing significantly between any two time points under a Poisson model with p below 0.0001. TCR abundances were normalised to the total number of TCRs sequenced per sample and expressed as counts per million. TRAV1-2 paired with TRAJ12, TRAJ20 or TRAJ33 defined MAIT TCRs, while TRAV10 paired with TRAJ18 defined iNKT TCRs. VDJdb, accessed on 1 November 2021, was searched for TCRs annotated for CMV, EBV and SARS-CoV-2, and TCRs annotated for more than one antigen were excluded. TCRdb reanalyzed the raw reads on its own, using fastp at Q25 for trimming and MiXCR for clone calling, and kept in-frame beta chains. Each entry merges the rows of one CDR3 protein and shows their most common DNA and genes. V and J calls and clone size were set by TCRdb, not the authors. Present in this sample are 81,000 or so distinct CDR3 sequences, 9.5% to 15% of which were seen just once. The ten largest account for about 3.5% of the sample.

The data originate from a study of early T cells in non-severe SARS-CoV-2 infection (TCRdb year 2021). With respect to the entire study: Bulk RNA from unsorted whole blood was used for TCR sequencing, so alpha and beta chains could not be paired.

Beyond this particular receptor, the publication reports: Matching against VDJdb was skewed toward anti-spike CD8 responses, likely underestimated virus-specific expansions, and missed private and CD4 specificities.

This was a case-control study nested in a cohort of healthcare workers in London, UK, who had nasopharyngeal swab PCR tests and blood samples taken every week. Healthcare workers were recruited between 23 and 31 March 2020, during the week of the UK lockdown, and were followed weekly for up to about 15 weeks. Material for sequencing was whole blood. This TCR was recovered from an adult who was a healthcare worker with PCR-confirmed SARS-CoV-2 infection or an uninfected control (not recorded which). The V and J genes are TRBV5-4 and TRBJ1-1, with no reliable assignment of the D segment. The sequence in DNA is TGTGCCAGCAGCTTGGACACGCTAGAAGCTTTCTTT. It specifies CASSLDTLEAFF.